Listed here are 28 T cell receptor beta chains from one sample, sequenced in a study of blood T cell repertoires in COVID-19. Using immunoSEQ multiplex PCR, the repertoire was profiled, and TCRdb retains in-frame clones only, with some absent. The table lists about 140,000 clones, roughly four fifths of them singletons. Sequenced input: peripheral blood. The receptor set was obtained from a woman in her 50s with active or convalescent COVID-19.

The chain is built from TRBV5-1 and TRBJ1-6; 12 bases are shared with TRBD1. V lost 0 bases, J lost 9 bases, and 4 bases stayed unmatched. Looked up from germline, CDR1 is SGHRS and CDR2 is YFSETQ. This CDR3 is 16 amino acids long. This CDR3 is CASSLVGTGGFSPLHF. The DNA for the CDR3 is TGCGCCAGCAGCTTGGTTGGGACAGGGGGCTTTTCACCCCTCCACTTT.

The genes are TRBV6-6 and TRBJ2-1; perhaps TRBD2 as D (5 bases). CDR1 is MNHNY, CDR2 SVGAGI, per germline (reference sequence). Deletions cut 3 bases from V and 0 bases from J, with 9 bases between. This CDR3 has 15 amino acids. The CDR3 loop is CASSYEGSSYNEQFF. Here the CDR3 DNA reads TGTGCCAGCAGTTATGAGGGAAGCTCCTACAATGAGCAGTTCTTC.

This chain connects TRBV18 to TRBJ2-7; D may be TRBD1 (5 bases). Per the germline V gene, CDR1 is KGHSH and CDR2 is LQKENI. Trimming shortened V by 2 bases and J by 5 bases, and 22 bases separated the two germline ends. The CDR3 spans 17 residues. CDR3: CASSPSPDSHDRDEQYF. CDR3 sequence (DNA): TGTGCCAGCTCACCAAGTCCCGACAGCCATGATAGGGACGAGCAGTACTTC.

The V gene is TRBV10-3, the J gene TRBJ2-7; 7 nucleotides agree with TRBD2. This CDR3 is built from 16 residues. V dropped 0 bases and J dropped 2; count of bases not matched to a gene: 7. The germline gives CDR1 ENHRY, CDR2 SYGVKD. The CDR3 here is CAISESLSGATYEQYF. The CDR3 region has the DNA TGTGCCATCAGTGAGTCCCTAAGCGGGGCGACCTACGAGCAGTACTTC.

The chain couples TRBV29-1 to TRBJ2-5; 8 bases line up with TRBD1. This CDR3 is built from 15 residues. Germline CDR1 is SQVTM and CDR2 is ANQGSEA. V shed 7 bases, J shed 1 base, and the junction held 11 bases outside the gene matches. Here the CDR3 reads CSGKSLGTGQETQYF. In nucleotides, the CDR3 is TGCAGCGGGAAAAGCCTAGGGACAGGCCAAGAGACCCAGTACTTC.

The chain links TRBV7-2 to TRBJ1-3, with D possibly TRBD1 on 5 matching bases. Per the germline V gene, CDR1 is SGHTA and CDR2 is FQGNSA. The V and J ends lost 2 bases and 2 bases respectively, with 13 bases between them. The CDR3 length is 16 residues. The CDR3 reads CASSLRGTDTGNTIYF. CDR3 DNA sequence: TGTGCCAGCAGCTTAAGGGGTACAGATACTGGAAACACCATATATTTT. Looking up the rest from reference TRBV7-2 and TRBJ1-3 gives the full variable domain: GAGVSQSPSNKVTEKGKDVELRCDPISGHTALYWYRQSLGQGLEFLIYFQGNSAPDKSGLPSDRFSAERTGGSVSTLTIQRTQQEDSAVYLCASSLRGTDTGNTIYFGEGSWLTVV.

The chain employs TRBV29-1 and TRBJ1-1; D gene unclear. The germline V gene has CDR1 SQVTM and CDR2 ANQGSEA. The V and J ends lost 4 bases and 0 bases respectively, with 3 bases between them. This CDR3 region has 11 residues. The CDR3 DNA reads TGCAGCGTTGCTATGAACACTGAAGCTTTCTTT. It specifies CSVAMNTEAFF.

The V and J genes are TRBV7-3 and TRBJ2-3, with 8 bases identical to TRBD2. Per the germline V gene, CDR1 is SGHTA and CDR2 is FQGTGA. V was clipped by 3 bases and J by 3 bases; unmatched bases: 2. CDR3 size: 14 residues. In DNA form, the CDR3 reads TGTGCCAGCAGCTTGAGCGGGAGAACAGATACGCAGTATTTT. It specifies CASSLSGRTDTQYF.

J is TRBJ2-1 and V is TRBV2, with 7 nucleotides matching TRBD1. Trimming at V came to 6 bases and at J to 5 bases, leaving 19 bases not matched to a gene. The CDR3 has 18 residues. The germline gives CDR1 SNHLY, CDR2 FYNNEI. CDR3 sequence: CASSEPTTGAAPHNEQFF. The CDR3 nucleotides are TGTGCCAGCAGCGAACCGACCACAGGGGCCGCACCCCACAATGAGCAGTTCTTC.

The gene calls are TRBV5-5 and TRBJ2-1, with TRBD2 matching 9 bases. Per germline, CDR1 SGHKS and CDR2 YYEKEE (reference sequence). This CDR3 is built from 14 residues. V lost 1 base and J lost 9; bases outside the gene matches: 5. As DNA, the CDR3 is TGTGCCAGCAGCTTGAGGGTAGCGGGAGTTGAGCAGTTCTTC. This translates into CASSLRVAGVEQFF.

The CDR3: CAGGTLGETQYF. DNA for the CDR3: TGTGCCGGGGGGACTTTAGGGGAGACCCAGTACTTC. V gene TRBV7-9 combines with J gene TRBJ2-5; TRBD2 might be the D (6 bases). V gave up 11 bases and J gave up 5 bases, with 15 bases separating them. CDR1 is SEHNR and CDR2 is FQNEAQ in the germline V gene (reference sequence). CDR3 size: 12 residues.

Written as DNA, the CDR3 is TGTGCCAGCAGCCAAGAAATCGGAGCGGATGTGAACGAGCAGTACTTC. Amino acids: CASSQEIGADVNEQYF. V is TRBV4-2 and J is TRBJ2-7; D might be TRBD2 (5 bases). This CDR3 has 16 amino acids. Germline V gene lookup returns CDR1 LGHNA and CDR2 YNFKEQ. V was cut by 0 bases and J by 5 bases, with 17 bases left in between.

The chain joins TRBV5-1 to TRBJ2-1; a possible D gene is TRBD1 (6 bases). The germline V and J ends were trimmed by 2 bases and 8 bases, with 8 bases remaining between them. Germline V CDR1 and CDR2: SGHRS, YFSETQ. This CDR3 is built from 12 residues. The DNA of the CDR3 is TGCGCCAGCAGCTTACAGGGCCATGAGCAGTTCTTC. It encodes CASSLQGHEQFF.

This chain links TRBV15 with TRBJ2-5; 7 nucleotides line up with TRBD1. The germline gives CDR1 LNHNV, CDR2 YYDKDF (reference sequence). V lost 0 bases to trimming and J lost 5 bases; unmatched junction nucleotides: 9. The CDR3 totals 16 residues. CDR3 sequence: CATSRDPRGLRETQYF. Written as DNA, the CDR3 is TGTGCCACCAGCAGAGATCCAAGGGGGCTGAGGGAGACCCAGTACTTC.

The V and J genes are TRBV18 and TRBJ1-1; D unresolved. The V gene's germline CDR1 is KGHSH and CDR2 LQKENI. This CDR3 is built from 13 residues. V shed 1 base and J shed 5 bases, with 8 bases lying between them. The CDR3: CASSPLRETEAFF. The DNA of the CDR3 is TGTGCCAGCTCACCACTGAGGGAGACTGAAGCTTTCTTT.

The chain's CDR3 is CAWSSGLNTEAFF. The CDR3 DNA reads as TGTGCCTGGAGTTCAGGGCTGAACACTGAAGCTTTCTTT. The chain links TRBV30 to TRBJ1-1; D might be TRBD1 (5 bases). CDR3 length: 13 residues. V was pared by 2 bases and J by 0 bases, with 7 bases between. The germline CDR1 and CDR2 sequences are GTSNPN and SVGIG (reference sequence).

Only a few counts were recorded for this clone. The chain has TRBV7-2 and TRBJ1-3, with TRBD1 identical over 7 bases. The germline V gene has CDR1 SGHTA and CDR2 FQGNSA. The CDR3 contains 17 residues. J was trimmed by 2 bases and V by 2 bases; bases with no gene match: 9. The CDR3 sequence: CASSLSPLQGAGNTIYF. The CDR3 nucleotides read TGTGCCAGCAGCTTAAGCCCCCTCCAGGGGGCTGGAAACACCATATATTTT.

The table lists this clone with a few counts. CDR3 nucleotides: TGTGCCAGCAGCCCTCGTAGCGGGGGGGCGTTGGAGACCCAGTACTTC. It yields the protein CASSPRSGGALETQYF. V usage is TRBV7-2 and J usage is TRBJ2-5; 11 bases line up with TRBD2. The CDR3 totals 16 residues. The germline V gene encodes CDR1 SGHTA and CDR2 FQGNSA. V shed 5 bases and J 5 bases; nucleotides not matched to a gene: 10.

The chain links TRBV5-1 to TRBJ2-6, with 7 bases identical to TRBD2. Germline values: CDR1 SGHRS, CDR2 YFSETQ. This CDR3 comprises 15 residues. The V segment lost 4 bases and the J segment 4 bases; nucleotides outside the gene matches: 5. CDR3 coding DNA: TGCGCCAGCAGCCGGGAGGCCGAGGGGGCCAACGTCCTGACTTTC. Protein sequence: CASSREAEGANVLTF.

This chain joins TRBV5-1 and TRBJ2-1, with TRBD1 identical over 7 bases. Trimming removed 4 bases from V and 9 bases from J; junction bases left unmatched: 7. Germline CDR1 and CDR2: SGHRS and YFSETQ. The length of the CDR3 is 13 residues. Here the CDR3 reads CASSLLRGTEQFF. The CDR3 nucleotides are TGCGCCAGCAGCCTGCTCAGGGGGACTGAGCAGTTCTTC.

The rearrangement uses TRBV18 and TRBJ2-3; tentative D call: TRBD1 (7 bases). V lost 0 bases and J 6 bases, leaving 10 bases between the germline ends. Germline assignment: CDR1 KGHSH and CDR2 LQKENI. CDR3 length equals 14 residues. In nucleotides, the CDR3 is TGTGCCAGCTCACCACCGTCAGGGGGGGATACGCAGTATTTT. Its protein product is CASSPPSGGDTQYF.

This sequence joins TRBV7-9 and TRBJ2-5; TRBD1 is a possible D gene (5 bases). In germline, CDR1 is SEHNR, CDR2 FQNEAQ (reference sequence). V lost 5 bases to trimming and J lost 5 bases, with 9 bases between them. The CDR3 spans 12 residues. CDR3 DNA: TGTGCCAGCAGCCTAGGGGCGGAGACCCAGTACTTC. Translated, it gives CASSLGAETQYF.

This sequence joins TRBV6-5 and TRBJ1-6; a possible D gene is TRBD1 (5 bases). CDR1 is MNHEY and CDR2 is SVGAGI in the germline V gene. The V gene lost 2 bases and the J gene lost 10 bases, with 12 bases spanning the gap. The CDR3 consists of 14 residues. CDR3 loop: CASSYPGGRSPLHF. CDR3 coding DNA: TGTGCCAGCAGTTACCCGGGGGGACGGTCACCCCTCCACTTT.

Turning to this clone: This may stem from a read error, because a much larger clone lies one nucleotide away. The chain is built from TRBV6-2 or TRBV6-3 and TRBJ2-3; D remains unclear. CDR3 length equals 14 residues. In germline, CDR1 is MNHEY, CDR2 SVGEGT. Trimming pared 4 bases from V and 2 bases from J, leaving 10 bases between. The CDR3 coding sequence is TGTGCCAGCAGTTTTATTAGCATCACAGATACGCAGTATTTT. Its translation is CASSFISITDTQYF.

This rearrangement joins TRBV6-5 to TRBJ2-5; maybe TRBD2 (6 bases). The V end was cut by 4 bases, the J end by 1 base, with 13 bases between. Per germline, CDR1 MNHEY and CDR2 SVGAGI. CDR3 length: 15 amino acids. The CDR3 coding sequence is TGTGCCAGCAGTTTCACGACTAGTACCCAAGAGACCCAGTACTTC. It encodes CASSFTTSTQETQYF.

This chain links TRBV10-1 with TRBJ1-3; D may be TRBD1 (6 bases). V gave up 7 bases and J gave up 3 bases, with 28 bases separating them. CDR1 WNHNN and CDR2 SYGVQD come from the germline V gene (reference sequence). The CDR3 spans 19 residues. DNA of the CDR3: TGCGCCAGCAACCTTCTAGGGAACAGGGCCCACCACTGTGGAAACACCATATATTTT. Its protein is CASNLLGNRAHHCGNTIYF.

The V gene is TRBV6-1, the J gene TRBJ1-2; TRBD1 agrees at 9 bases. Germline assignment: CDR1 MNHNS and CDR2 SASEGT. The J segment lost 4 bases and the V segment lost 2 bases, leaving 5 bases of the junction unmatched. The CDR3 is 15 residues long. The CDR3 sequence is CASSEMAGQGYGYTF. In nucleotides, the CDR3 is TGTGCCAGCAGTGAAATGGCGGGACAGGGCTATGGCTACACCTTC.

The gene calls are TRBV9 and TRBJ2-5; 10 nucleotides line up with TRBD2. J was trimmed by 5 bases and V by 0 bases; bases with no gene match: 13. This CDR3 has 18 amino acids. Germline lookup yields CDR1 SGDLS and CDR2 YYNGEE. In DNA, the CDR3 is TGTGCCAGCAGCGTAGAGGGGAGCGGGGGGGCCGGTGTGGAGACCCAGTACTTC. This translates into CASSVEGSGGAGVETQYF.